A selection of T cell receptor beta chains follows, all from one sample in a study of metastatic and nonmetastatic thyroid tumors. With MiXCR, TCRdb called clones anew from the PCR reads. The table shows tens of thousands of clones, with approximately 24% occurring only once. Sample: blood. These receptors were obtained from a female donor with papillary thyroid cancer or a benign thyroid nodule (not recorded which). Some clones in this sample may be carry-over from other donors' samples. The CDR3 runs from the conserved cysteine through the conserved F or W. A D gene is named only where the DNA matches it firmly. Expanded clones are given a class, and other clones once, few, many or no size at all.

V gene	J gene	clone size	D gene	CDR3 DNA	CDR3 protein
TRBV29-1	TRBJ2-6	many	.	TGCAGCGTTGATAGCTCTGGGGCCAACGTCCTGACTTTC	CSVDSSGANVLTF
TRBV5-6	TRBJ2-1	.	TRBD1	TGTGCCAGCAGCTTGGGGGACAGGGCCTACAATGAGCAGTTCTTC	CASSLGDRAYNEQFF
TRBV7-3	TRBJ2-3	few	TRBD2	TGTGCCAGCAGCTACTTGGGCGGGGGGCGAGGAGCAGATACGCAGTATTTT	CASSYLGGGRGADTQYF
TRBV9	TRBJ2-1	many	.	TGTGCCAGCAGCGTGTCTAACAATGAGCAGTTCTTC	CASSVSNNEQFF
TRBV6-1	TRBJ2-3	.	TRBD2	TGTGCCAGCATGCGAAGGACTAGCGAGAGGGGAGATACGCAGTATTTT	CASMRRTSERGDTQYF
TRBV18	TRBJ1-6	.	.	TGTGCCAGCTCACCATCGGGTCCGATTAATTCACCCCTCCACTTT	CASSPSGPINSPLHF
TRBV24-1	TRBJ2-7	medium-sized	.	TGTGCCACCAGTGATTCAGGGGCCCGCTCCTACGAGCAGTACTTC	CATSDSGARSYEQYF
TRBV20-1	TRBJ2-7	medium-sized	.	TGCGGACCAACTTCCTACGAGCAGTACTTC	CGPTSYEQYF
TRBV30	TRBJ2-2	.	.	TGTGCCTGGAGTAGGGAGGCGGGTACCGGGGAGCTGTTTTTT	CAWSREAGTGELFF
TRBV5-1	TRBJ2-2	.	.	TGCGCCAGCAGTACAGGGTACTCCAACACCGGGGAGCTGTTTTTT	CASSTGYSNTGELFF
TRBV6-1	TRBJ2-2	many	.	TGTGCCAGCAGTGAAGTGGCGGGGATGAACACCGGGGAGCTGTTCTTT	CASSEVAGMNTGELFF
TRBV9	TRBJ2-3	few	TRBD2	TGTGCCAGCAGAGTTTTGGGGCTAACGGGACTAGCGGACCGGGGGGGAGATACGCAGTATTTT	CASRVLGLTGLADRGGDTQYF
TRBV11-2	TRBJ2-1	.	TRBD2	TGTGCCAGCAGCCCCGGAGCGGCGAGCGGGAGGGCCGTTGGACATTACAATGAGCAGTTCTTC	CASSPGAASGRAVGHYNEQFF
TRBV19	TRBJ2-1	.	.	TGTGCCAGTTCCAAGGGGGTGACTTCGATTACCTACAGTGAGCAGTTCTTC	CASSKGVTSITYSEQFF
TRBV28	TRBJ1-4	many	.	TGTGCCAGCAACGGCGGAACTAATGAAAAACTGTTTTTT	CASNGGTNEKLFF
TRBV28	TRBJ2-1	.	.	TGTGCCAGCAGCCCCTTAGCGGCAATCTCCTACAATGAGCAGTTCTTC	CASSPLAAISYNEQFF
TRBV6-1	TRBJ1-2	medium-sized	.	TGTGCCAGCAGTTTGGGGGGCCGGGGCTACACCTTC	CASSLGGRGYTF
TRBV2	TRBJ1-5	few	.	TGTGCCAGCAGTGAAACGGCGGTACAGCCCCAGCATTTT	CASSETAVQPQHF
TRBV3-1	TRBJ2-2	.	.	TGTGCCAGCAGCCAGACTAACACCGGGGAGCTGTTTTTT	CASSQTNTGELFF
TRBV20-1	TRBJ1-2	.	TRBD1	TGCAGCATGAAACGAACAGGGGTCTATGGCTACACCTTC	CSMKRTGVYGYTF
TRBV3-1	TRBJ2-2	.	.	TGTGCCAGCAGCCAAGCCAGGGTCGGGACCGGGGAGCTGTTTTTT	CASSQARVGTGELFF
TRBV2	TRBJ2-5	.	TRBD1	TGTGCCAGCAGTGAAGCTCTCTGGGGACAGGGGATAGAGACCCAGTACTTC	CASSEALWGQGIETQYF
TRBV20-1	TRBJ1-5	few	.	TGCAGTGCCTCCTTGGTAAATCAGCCCCAGCATTTT	CSASLVNQPQHF
TRBV24-1	TRBJ2-5	many	.	TGTGCCACCAGTGAGGGTTCAGGGGCACAAGAGACCCAGTACTTC	CATSEGSGAQETQYF
TRBV28	TRBJ1-2	.	.	TGTGCCAGCAGCTGGGTGGGGCCCAAAAACTATGGCTACACCTTC	CASSWVGPKNYGYTF
TRBV20-1	TRBJ1-2	medium-sized	TRBD1	TGCAGTGCTAGCCGTCGGGACAGGGCCGGCGGAGGCTACACCTTC	CSASRRDRAGGGYTF
TRBV7-2	TRBJ2-5	few	TRBD1	TGTGCCAGCAGCTTAGTGGGGACAGGGGGCATTGGGACCCAGTACTTC	CASSLVGTGGIGTQYF
TRBV11-2	TRBJ2-5	many	.	TGTGCCAGCATGGGAAGGATTGTGGAGACCCAGTACTTC	CASMGRIVETQYF
TRBV4-1	TRBJ1-1	.	TRBD1	TGCGCCAGCAGCCCGTCCCGACAGGGGATTACTGAAGCTTTCTTT	CASSPSRQGITEAFF
TRBV20-1	TRBJ1-5	medium-sized	TRBD1	TGCAGTGCGGAGGGACAGGGGCCCCGCAGCAATCAGCCCCAGCATTTT	CSAEGQGPRSNQPQHF
TRBV4-2	TRBJ2-1	many	TRBD2	TGTGCCAGCAGCCACGTGGGACTAGCCAATGAGCAGTTCTTC	CASSHVGLANEQFF
TRBV20-1	TRBJ2-4	few	.	TGCAGTGCTACTTTACAAGAGAACATTCAGTACTTC	CSATLQENIQYF
TRBV6-2/TRBV6-3	TRBJ1-5	medium-sized	.	TGTGCCAGCACTGACCCCCAAAGCAATCAGCCCCAGCATTTT	CASTDPQSNQPQHF
TRBV2	TRBJ2-2	many	.	TGTGCCACCAAGGGGTCGAACACCGGGGAGCTGTTTTTT	CATKGSNTGELFF
TRBV15	TRBJ1-2	.	.	TGTGCCACCAGCAGCCTCTCCCATGTGGCGAACTATGGCTACACCTTC	CATSSLSHVANYGYTF
TRBV10-1	TRBJ1-6	medium-sized	.	TGCGCCAGCAGTGCTCGGGGCAGTTCACCCCTCCACTTT	CASSARGSSPLHF
TRBV10-2	TRBJ2-7	.	TRBD2	TGCGCCAGCAGTGACATAGCGGGAGCCCCGGAGCAGTACTTC	CASSDIAGAPEQYF
TRBV30	TRBJ2-7	medium-sized	.	TGTGCCTCAAGTGGTAGGCTCGAGCAGTACTTC	CASSGRLEQYF
TRBV3-1	TRBJ2-7	once	.	TGTGCCAGCAGCCTCGTAGGGGTATACGAGCAGTACTTC	CASSLVGVYEQYF
TRBV6-1	TRBJ2-2	.	.	TGCGCCAGCAGTTCCATACTAGTCACCGGTGAGCTGTTTTTT	CASSSILVTGELFF
TRBV3-1	TRBJ1-4	.	.	TGTGCCAGCAGCAATTATAATGAAAAACTGTTTTTT	CASSNYNEKLFF
TRBV4-2	TRBJ2-2	.	TRBD1	TGTGCCAGCAGCCAAGATGGGACAGGGCACGGGGAGCTGTTTTTT	CASSQDGTGHGELFF
TRBV11-2	TRBJ1-1	many	.	TGTGCCAGCAGCAAAATGGGGAACACTGAAGCTTTCTTT	CASSKMGNTEAFF
TRBV6-4	TRBJ2-1	few	.	TGTGCCAGCATTGAAGTAGCTGGAGGGCACAATGAGCAGTTCTTC	CASIEVAGGHNEQFF
TRBV5-1	TRBJ1-2	medium-sized	.	TGCGCCAGCAGCTTGTCCCACGGGGACTATGGCTACACCTTC	CASSLSHGDYGYTF
TRBV20-1	TRBJ2-7	.	.	TGCAGTGCTTGGTGGGGAACCTACGAGCAGTACTTC	CSAWWGTYEQYF
TRBV11-2	TRBJ2-2	many	.	TGTGCCAGCAGCTCACAGGGCCCCACCGGGGAGCTGTTTTTT	CASSSQGPTGELFF
TRBV20-1	TRBJ2-1	many	.	TGCAGTGCTAGTGAGGGAACTAGGGATAGGAACGAGCAGTTCTTC	CSASEGTRDRNEQFF
TRBV10-1	TRBJ2-2	many	.	TGCGCCAGCAGCCAGGCGTACACCGGGGAGCTGTTTTTT	CASSQAYTGELFF
TRBV5-1	TRBJ1-1	medium-sized	.	TGCGCCAGCAGCTTTGGGAGGGGATTGAACACTGAAGCTTTCTTT	CASSFGRGLNTEAFF
TRBV15	TRBJ2-7	few	TRBD2	TGTGCCACCAGCAGAATAGCGGGAGAAGAGCAGTACTTC	CATSRIAGEEQYF